Detailed here is one T cell receptor beta chain. Since no conserved phenylalanine or tryptophan closes the CDR3, a read error is the likely cause. These data come from a study of Graves' ophthalmopathy and Graves' hyperthyroidism. Germline V gene lookup returns CDR1 SGHAT and CDR2 FQNNGV. This CDR3 is 15 amino acids long. The authors amplified TCR beta CDR3 regions, and they did so from RNA transcripts for repertoire sequencing. Second-round multiplex PCR followed a first-round RT-PCR using HTBI primers. Each CDR3 protein is one row after TCRdb ran MiXCR on the multiplex PCR reads. The sample consists of 560,000 or so distinct CDR3 sequences, 35% to 45% of them appearing once.

This chain links TRBV11-2 with TRBJ2-6, with D maybe TRBD1 (5 bases). The TCR sequence derives from an adult man with Graves' hyperthyroidism. Sequences were obtained from peripheral blood or thyroid tissue (not recorded which). CDR3 in DNA: TGTGCCAGCAGCCCGAAGGGGTCTGTGGCCAACGTCCTGACTTAC. This codes for CASSPKGSVANVLTY.